This entry lists 11 T cell receptor beta chains sequenced from one sample in a study of T cell responses to AZD1222 COVID-19 vaccine. Sequencing used immunoSEQ multiplex PCR; TCRdb keeps in-frame clones, though not all of them. Counted here are tens of thousands of clones, approximately 80% occurring once; the ten biggest clones make up 22%. The source material was peripheral blood, sampled on day 0 of AZD1222 vaccination. These receptors were collected from an adult in good health.

This clone was counted once. The chain is built from TRBV3-1 (or the pseudogene TRBV3-2) and TRBJ2-7; D might be TRBD2 (5 bases). The CDR3 runs to 15 residues. CDR1 is LGHDT, CDR2 YNNKEL, per germline (reference sequence). Trimming shortened V by 6 bases and J by 0 bases, and 15 bases separated the two germline ends. CDR3 DNA sequence: TGTGCCAGCAGTTACGCAGGACTCCCCTCCTACGAGCAGTACTTC. It encodes CASSYAGLPSYEQYF.

The gene calls are TRBV5-4 and TRBJ2-7, with D tentatively TRBD1 or TRBD2 (6 bases each). Germline lookup yields CDR1 SGHNT and CDR2 YYREEE (reference sequence). The CDR3 has 15 residues. The V and J ends lost 0 bases and 0 bases respectively, with 10 bases between them. This CDR3 reads CASSLAGALSYEQYF. Here the CDR3 DNA reads TGTGCCAGCAGCTTGGCGGGGGCACTCTCCTACGAGCAGTACTTC. Variable domain in full (rest from reference TRBV5-4 and TRBJ2-7): ETGVTQSPTHLIKTRGQQVTLRCSSQSGHNTVSWYQQALGQGPQFIFQYYREEENGRGNFPPRFSGLQFPNYSSELNVNALELDDSALYLCASSLAGALSYEQYFGPGTRLTVT.

The chain carries TRBV2 and TRBJ1-2; TRBD1 is a possible D gene (6 bases). Per the germline V gene, CDR1 is SNHLY and CDR2 is FYNNEI. V was trimmed by 8 bases and J by 2 bases, leaving 9 bases between them. The CDR3 covers 12 residues. The CDR3 DNA sequence: TGTGCCAGCGAGGGGGAAAACTATGGCTACACCTTC. This codes for CASEGENYGYTF. Complete variable domain (other parts from reference TRBV2 and TRBJ1-2): EPEVTQTPSHQVTQMGQEVILRCVPISNHLYFYWYRQILGQKVEFLVSFYNNEISEKSEIFDDQFSVERPDGSNFTLKIRSTKLEDSAMYFCASEGENYGYTFGSGTRLTVV.

The chain couples TRBV5-6 to TRBJ2-3; TRBD2 matches at 13 bases. The CDR3 contains 15 residues. CDR1 is SGHDT, CDR2 YYEEEE, per germline. The V gene end was trimmed by 8 bases and the J gene end by 6 bases; junction bases not matched to a gene: 9. CDR3 residues: CASQGTSGTGDTQYF. In nucleotides, the CDR3 is TGTGCCAGTCAGGGGACTAGCGGGACCGGGGATACGCAGTATTTT.

The rearrangement uses TRBV18 and TRBJ2-7; the D gene is possibly TRBD2 (6 bases). Deletions cut 6 bases from V and 6 bases from J, with 21 bases between. This CDR3 region has 15 residues. In germline, CDR1 is KGHSH, CDR2 LQKENI. The CDR3 loop is CASSEGTPSYAEQYF. CDR3 in DNA: TGTGCCAGCTCGGAGGGGACTCCCTCCTACGCCGAGCAGTACTTC.

This rearrangement joins TRBV6-6 to TRBJ1-1, with 8 positions matching TRBD1. The V gene end was trimmed by 6 bases and the J gene end by 11 bases; junction bases not matched to a gene: 11. Germline values: CDR1 MNHNY, CDR2 SVGAGI (reference sequence). CDR3 length: 13 residues. The CDR3 DNA follows: TGTGCCAGCAGGGATACAGGGGGGGTCGACGCTTTCTTT. This sequence encodes CASRDTGGVDAFF.

The chain is built from TRBV5-4 and TRBJ2-7; TRBD2 aligns across 8 bases. The CDR3 extends over 13 amino acids. Germline CDR1 SGHNT, CDR2 YYREEE (reference sequence). V trimming: 1 base; J trimming: 6 bases; junction bases outside the gene matches: 3. CDR3 nucleotide sequence: TGTGCCAGCAGCTTGCTAGCGGGCGGCGAGCAGTACTTC. Its protein product is CASSLLAGGEQYF.

This chain joins TRBV19 and TRBJ2-1; TRBD2 matches at 10 bases. Germline V gives CDR1 LNHDA, CDR2 SQIVND (reference sequence). After removal of 0 bases from V and 5 bases from J, the junction contained 4 bases not matched to a gene. The CDR3 has 16 amino acids. The CDR3 nucleotides are TGTGCCAGTAGTATAGATGAGCGGGAGGGGGACAATGAGCAGTTCTTC. Translation: CASSIDEREGDNEQFF.

V usage is TRBV2 and J usage is TRBJ1-4; D unclear. Germline loops: CDR1 SNHLY, CDR2 FYNNEI. The CDR3 runs to 13 residues. V lost 6 bases to trimming and J lost 0 bases, with 5 bases between them. CDR3 protein: CASSPATNEKLFF. The CDR3 bases are TGTGCCAGCAGCCCTGCAACTAATGAAAAACTGTTTTTT. Full variable domain (outside the CDR3, taken from reference TRBV2 and TRBJ1-4): EPEVTQTPSHQVTQMGQEVILRCVPISNHLYFYWYRQILGQKVEFLVSFYNNEISEKSEIFDDQFSVERPDGSNFTLKIRSTKLEDSAMYFCASSPATNEKLFFGSGTQLSVL.

The CDR3 sequence is CASRAGGQGPYEQYF. The CDR3 coding sequence is TGTGCCAGCAGAGCGGGAGGACAGGGACCTTACGAGCAGTACTTC. This chain connects TRBV27 to TRBJ2-7; D possibly corresponds to TRBD2 (9 bases). V shed 6 bases and J shed 4 bases, with 19 bases lying between them. The germline gives CDR1 MNHEY, CDR2 SMNVEV (reference sequence). The CDR3 consists of 15 residues.

This clone was detected only once. V gene TRBV9 combines with J gene TRBJ1-2, with D possibly being TRBD1 (5 bases). The CDR3 has 15 residues. V was clipped by 6 bases and J by 0 bases, with 15 bases between them. Germline CDR1 reads SGDLS; CDR2 reads YYNGEE. CDR3 nucleotide sequence: TGTGCCAGCACCACCCGGGACGGAGCTAACTATGGCTACACCTTC. It yields the protein CASTTRDGANYGYTF.